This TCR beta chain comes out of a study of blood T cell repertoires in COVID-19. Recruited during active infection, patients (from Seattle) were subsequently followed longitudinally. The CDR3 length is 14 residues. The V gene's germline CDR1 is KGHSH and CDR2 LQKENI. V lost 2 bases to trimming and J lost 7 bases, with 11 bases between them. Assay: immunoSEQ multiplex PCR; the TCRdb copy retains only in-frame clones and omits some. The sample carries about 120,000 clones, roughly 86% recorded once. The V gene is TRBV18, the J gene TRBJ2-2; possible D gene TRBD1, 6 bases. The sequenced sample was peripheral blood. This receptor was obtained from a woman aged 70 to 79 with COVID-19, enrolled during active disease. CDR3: CASSPSGEYGELFF. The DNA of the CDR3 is TGTGCCAGCTCACCATCAGGGGAGTACGGGGAGCTGTTTTTT.